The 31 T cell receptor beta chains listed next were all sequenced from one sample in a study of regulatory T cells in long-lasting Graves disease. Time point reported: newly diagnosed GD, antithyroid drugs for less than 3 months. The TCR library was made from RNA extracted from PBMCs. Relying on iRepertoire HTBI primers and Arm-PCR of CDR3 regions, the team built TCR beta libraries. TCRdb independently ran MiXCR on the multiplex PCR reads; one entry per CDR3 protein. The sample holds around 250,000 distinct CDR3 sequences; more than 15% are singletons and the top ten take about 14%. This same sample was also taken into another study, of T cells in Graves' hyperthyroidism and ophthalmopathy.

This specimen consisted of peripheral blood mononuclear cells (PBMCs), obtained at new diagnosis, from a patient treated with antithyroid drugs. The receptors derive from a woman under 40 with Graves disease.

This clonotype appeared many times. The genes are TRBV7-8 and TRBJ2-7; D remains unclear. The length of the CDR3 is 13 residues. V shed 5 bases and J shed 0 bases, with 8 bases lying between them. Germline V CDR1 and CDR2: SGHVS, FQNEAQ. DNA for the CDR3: TGTGCCAGCAGCGTGGGTCCCTCCTACGAGCAGTACTTC. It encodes CASSVGPSYEQYF. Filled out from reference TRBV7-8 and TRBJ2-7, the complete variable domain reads GAGVSQSPRYKVAKRGQDVALRCDPISGHVSLFWYQQALGQGPEFLTYFQNEAQLDKSGLPSDRFFAERPEGSVSTLKIQRTQQEDSAVYLCASSVGPSYEQYFGPGTRLTVT.

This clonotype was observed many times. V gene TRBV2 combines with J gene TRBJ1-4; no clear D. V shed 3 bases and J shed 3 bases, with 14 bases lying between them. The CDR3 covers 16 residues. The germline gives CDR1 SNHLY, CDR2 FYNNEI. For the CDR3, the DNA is TGTGCCAGCAGTGATCTGGTGCAGCGAGCTAATGAAAAACTGTTTTTT. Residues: CASSDLVQRANEKLFF.

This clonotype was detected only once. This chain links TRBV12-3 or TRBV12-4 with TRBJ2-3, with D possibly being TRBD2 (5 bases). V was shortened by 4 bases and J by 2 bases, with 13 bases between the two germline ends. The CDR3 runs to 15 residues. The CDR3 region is CASSYFAGSTDTQYF. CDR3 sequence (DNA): TGTGCCAGCAGTTACTTCGCGGGTTCCACAGATACGCAGTATTTT.

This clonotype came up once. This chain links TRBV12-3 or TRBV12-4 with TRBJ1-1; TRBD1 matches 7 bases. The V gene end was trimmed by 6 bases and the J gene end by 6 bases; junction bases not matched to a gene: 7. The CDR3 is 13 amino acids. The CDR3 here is CASSSTGASEAFF. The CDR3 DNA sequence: TGTGCCAGCAGCTCTACAGGGGCGTCTGAAGCTTTCTTT.

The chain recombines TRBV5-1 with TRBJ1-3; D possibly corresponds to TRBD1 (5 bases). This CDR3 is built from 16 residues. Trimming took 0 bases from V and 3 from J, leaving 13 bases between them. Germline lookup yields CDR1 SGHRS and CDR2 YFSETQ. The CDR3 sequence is CASSLGLGRDGNTIYF. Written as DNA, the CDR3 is TGCGCCAGCAGCTTGGGTCTTGGCAGGGATGGAAACACCATATATTTT.

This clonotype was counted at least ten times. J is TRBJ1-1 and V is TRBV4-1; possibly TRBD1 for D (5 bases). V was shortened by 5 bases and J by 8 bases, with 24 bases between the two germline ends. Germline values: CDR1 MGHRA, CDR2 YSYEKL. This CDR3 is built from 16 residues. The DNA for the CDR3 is TGCGCCAGCAGCTTAAGATTGTGGCAGGGCGGTTCGGAAGCTTTCTTT. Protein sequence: CASSLRLWQGGSEAFF.

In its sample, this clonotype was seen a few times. The CDR3 spells CASSLGTGYRTDTQYF. CDR3 coding DNA: TGTGCCAGCAGCCTTGGGACAGGGTACCGCACAGATACGCAGTATTTT. V is TRBV5-8 and J is TRBJ2-3; TRBD1 matches at 9 bases. The CDR3 extends over 16 amino acids. With 4 bases clipped from V and 1 base from J, the junction kept 7 bases outside the gene matches. Germline values: CDR1 SGHTS, CDR2 YDEGEE.

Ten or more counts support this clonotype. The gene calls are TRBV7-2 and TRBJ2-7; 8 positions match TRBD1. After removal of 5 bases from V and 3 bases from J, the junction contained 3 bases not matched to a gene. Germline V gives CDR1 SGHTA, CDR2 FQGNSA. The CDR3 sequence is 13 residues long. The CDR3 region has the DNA TGTGCCAGCAGCCGACAGGGGAACTACGAGCAGTACTTC. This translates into CASSRQGNYEQYF. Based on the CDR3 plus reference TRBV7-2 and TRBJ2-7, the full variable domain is GAGVSQSPSNKVTEKGKDVELRCDPISGHTALYWYRQSLGQGLEFLIYFQGNSAPDKSGLPSDRFSAERTGGSVSTLTIQRTQQEDSAVYLCASSRQGNYEQYFGPGTRLTVT.

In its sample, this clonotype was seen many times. The CDR3 coding sequence is TGTGCCAGCAGCGGGAAAGGGGGTCTAGCCAAAAACATTCAGTACTTC. Translation gives CASSGKGGLAKNIQYF. The rearrangement joins TRBV2 to TRBJ2-4; D might be TRBD1 (6 bases). This CDR3 has 16 residues. Germline V gives CDR1 SNHLY, CDR2 FYNNEI. Between the trimmed V and J ends, which lost 6 bases and 0 bases, there was a span of 15 bases.

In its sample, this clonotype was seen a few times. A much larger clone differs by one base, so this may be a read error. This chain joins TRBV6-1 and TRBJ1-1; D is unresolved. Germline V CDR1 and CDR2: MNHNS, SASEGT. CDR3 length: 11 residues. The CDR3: CASPLPTKAFF. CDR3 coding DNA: TGTGCCAGCCCCCTTCCCACTAAAGCTTTCTTT.

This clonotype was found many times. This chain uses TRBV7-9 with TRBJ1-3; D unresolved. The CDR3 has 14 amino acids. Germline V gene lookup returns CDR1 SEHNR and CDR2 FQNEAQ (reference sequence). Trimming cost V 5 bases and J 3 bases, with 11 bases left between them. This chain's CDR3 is CASSPRTFGNTIYF. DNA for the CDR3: TGTGCCAGCAGCCCAAGAACCTTTGGAAACACCATATATTTT.

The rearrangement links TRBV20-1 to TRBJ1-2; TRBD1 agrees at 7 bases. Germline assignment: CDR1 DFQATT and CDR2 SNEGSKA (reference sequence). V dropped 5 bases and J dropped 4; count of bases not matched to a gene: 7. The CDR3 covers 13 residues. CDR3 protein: CSAPGQSGYGYTF. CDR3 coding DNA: TGCAGTGCTCCGGGACAGTCGGGCTATGGCTACACCTTC.

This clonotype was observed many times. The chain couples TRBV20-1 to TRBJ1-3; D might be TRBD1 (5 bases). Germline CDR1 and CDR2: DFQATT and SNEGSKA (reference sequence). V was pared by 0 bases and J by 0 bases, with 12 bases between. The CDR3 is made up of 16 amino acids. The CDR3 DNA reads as TGCAGTGCTAGAGAAGGGACGTCCCTCTCTGGAAACACCATATATTTT. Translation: CSAREGTSLSGNTIYF.

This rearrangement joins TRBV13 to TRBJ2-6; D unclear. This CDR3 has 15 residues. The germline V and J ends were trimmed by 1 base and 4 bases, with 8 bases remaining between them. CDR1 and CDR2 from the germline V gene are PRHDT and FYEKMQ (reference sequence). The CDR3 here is CASSLAPNGANVLTF. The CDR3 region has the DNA TGTGCCAGCAGCTTAGCCCCTAACGGGGCCAACGTCCTGACTTTC.

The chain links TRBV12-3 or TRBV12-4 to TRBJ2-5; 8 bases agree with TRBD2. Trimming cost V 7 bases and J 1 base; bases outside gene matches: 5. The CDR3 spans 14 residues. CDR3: CASTLAGLQETQYF. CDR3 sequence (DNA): TGTGCCAGCACCTTAGCGGGGCTCCAAGAGACCCAGTACTTC.

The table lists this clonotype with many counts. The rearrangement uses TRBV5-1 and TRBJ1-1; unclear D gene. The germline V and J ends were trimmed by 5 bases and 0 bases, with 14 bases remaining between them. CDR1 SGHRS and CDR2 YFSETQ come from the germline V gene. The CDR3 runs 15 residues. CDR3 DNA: TGCGCCAGCAGACCAAACCAGGCAATGAACACTGAAGCTTTCTTT. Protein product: CASRPNQAMNTEAFF.

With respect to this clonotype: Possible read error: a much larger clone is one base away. The CDR3 nucleotides read TGTGCCAGCAGCCGACAGATGTCTGAACCGTTTTTT. The encoded protein is CASSRQMSEPFF. This chain connects TRBV12-3 or TRBV12-4 to TRBJ1-4; D possibly corresponds to TRBD1 (5 bases). V lost 6 bases and J lost 16, with 18 bases in between. This CDR3 comprises 12 residues.

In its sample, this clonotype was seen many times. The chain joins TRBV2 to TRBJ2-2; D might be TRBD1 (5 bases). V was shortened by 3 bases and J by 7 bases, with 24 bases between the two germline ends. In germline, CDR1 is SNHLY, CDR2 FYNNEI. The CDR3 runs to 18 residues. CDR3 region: CASSDWAGRFRGGGELFF. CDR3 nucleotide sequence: TGTGCCAGCAGTGACTGGGCAGGGCGATTTCGTGGTGGCGGGGAGCTGTTTTTT. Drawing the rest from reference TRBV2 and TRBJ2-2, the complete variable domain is EPEVTQTPSHQVTQMGQEVILRCVPISNHLYFYWYRQILGQKVEFLVSFYNNEISEKSEIFDDQFSVERPDGSNFTLKIRSTKLEDSAMYFCASSDWAGRFRGGGELFFGEGSRLTVL.

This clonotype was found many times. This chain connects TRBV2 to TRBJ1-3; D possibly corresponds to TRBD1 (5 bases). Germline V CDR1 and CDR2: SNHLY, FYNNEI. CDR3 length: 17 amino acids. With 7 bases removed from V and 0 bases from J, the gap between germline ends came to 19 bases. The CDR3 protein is CASIITGRQTSGNTIYF. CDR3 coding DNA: TGTGCCAGCATCATAACGGGGCGGCAGACCTCTGGAAACACCATATATTTT.

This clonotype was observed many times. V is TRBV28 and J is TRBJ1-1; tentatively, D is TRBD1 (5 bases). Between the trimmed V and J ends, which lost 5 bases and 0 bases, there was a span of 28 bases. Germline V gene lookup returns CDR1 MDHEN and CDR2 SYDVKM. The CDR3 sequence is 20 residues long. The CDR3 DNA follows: TGTGCCAGCAGTCCTTATTGGGGGAGTGCGAACCTTGGGATGAACACTGAAGCTTTCTTT. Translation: CASSPYWGSANLGMNTEAFF.

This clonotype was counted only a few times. The CDR3: CASSDRADTGELFF. The DNA for the CDR3 is TGTGCCAGCAGTGACAGGGCGGACACCGGGGAGCTGTTTTTT. The gene calls are TRBV6-4 and TRBJ2-2; no firm D call. V was pared by 2 bases and J by 3 bases, with 7 bases between. This CDR3 has 14 residues. CDR1 is MRHNA and CDR2 is SNTAGT in the germline V gene.

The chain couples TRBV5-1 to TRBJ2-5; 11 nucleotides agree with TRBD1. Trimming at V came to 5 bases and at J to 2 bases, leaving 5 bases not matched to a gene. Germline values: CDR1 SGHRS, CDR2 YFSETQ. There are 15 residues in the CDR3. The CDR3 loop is CASSTGTGGQETQYF. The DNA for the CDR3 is TGCGCCAGCAGTACCGGGACAGGGGGTCAAGAGACCCAGTACTTC.

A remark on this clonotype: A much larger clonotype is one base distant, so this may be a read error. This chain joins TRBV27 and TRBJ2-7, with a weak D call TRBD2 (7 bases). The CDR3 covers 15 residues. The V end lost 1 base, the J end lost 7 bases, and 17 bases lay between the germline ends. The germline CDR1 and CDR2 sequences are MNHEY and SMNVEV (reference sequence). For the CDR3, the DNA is TGTGCCAGCAGTTTATGGGGGGGGCCCACAAATGAGCAGTACTTC. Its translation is CASSLWGGPTNEQYF.

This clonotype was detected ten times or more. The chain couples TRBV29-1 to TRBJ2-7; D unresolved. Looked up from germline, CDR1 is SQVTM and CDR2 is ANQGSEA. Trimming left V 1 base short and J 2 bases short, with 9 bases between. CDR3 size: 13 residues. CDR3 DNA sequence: TGCAGCGTTGAAGCCTCCGATACCTACGAGCAGTACTTC. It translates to CSVEASDTYEQYF.

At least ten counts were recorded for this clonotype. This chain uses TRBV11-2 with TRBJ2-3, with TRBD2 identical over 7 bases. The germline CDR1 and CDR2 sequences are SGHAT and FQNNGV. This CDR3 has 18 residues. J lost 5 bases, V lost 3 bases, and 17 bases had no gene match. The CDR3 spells CASSFALYGFGGGDTQYF. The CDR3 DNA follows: TGTGCCAGCAGCTTCGCTTTATACGGGTTCGGCGGGGGAGATACGCAGTATTTT.

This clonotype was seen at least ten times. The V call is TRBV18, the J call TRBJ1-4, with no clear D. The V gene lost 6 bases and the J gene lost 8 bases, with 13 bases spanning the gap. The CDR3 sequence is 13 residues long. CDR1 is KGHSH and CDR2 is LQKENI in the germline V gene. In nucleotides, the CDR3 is TGTGCCAGCTCTTCCGGACCGGGGGAAAAACTGTTTTTT. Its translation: CASSSGPGEKLFF.

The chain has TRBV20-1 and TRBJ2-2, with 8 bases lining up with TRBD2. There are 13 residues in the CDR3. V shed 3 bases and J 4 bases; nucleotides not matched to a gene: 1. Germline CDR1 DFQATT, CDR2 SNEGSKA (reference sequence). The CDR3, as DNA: TGCAGTGCTAGCGGGGGGGTCACCGGGGAGCTGTTTTTT. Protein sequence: CSASGGVTGELFF.

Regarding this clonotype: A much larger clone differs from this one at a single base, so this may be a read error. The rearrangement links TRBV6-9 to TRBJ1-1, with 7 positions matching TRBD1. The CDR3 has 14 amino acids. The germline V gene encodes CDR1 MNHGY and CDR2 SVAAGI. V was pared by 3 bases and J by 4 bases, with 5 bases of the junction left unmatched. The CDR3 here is CASSYDRASTEAFF. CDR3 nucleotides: TGTGCCAGCAGTTACGACAGGGCGAGCACTGAAGCTTTCTTT.

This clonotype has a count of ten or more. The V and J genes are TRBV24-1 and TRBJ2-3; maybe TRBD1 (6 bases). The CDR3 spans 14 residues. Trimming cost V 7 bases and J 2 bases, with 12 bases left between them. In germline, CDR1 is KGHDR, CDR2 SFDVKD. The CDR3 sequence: CATSQQGNTDTQYF. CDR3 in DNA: TGTGCCACCAGCCAACAGGGAAACACAGATACGCAGTATTTT.

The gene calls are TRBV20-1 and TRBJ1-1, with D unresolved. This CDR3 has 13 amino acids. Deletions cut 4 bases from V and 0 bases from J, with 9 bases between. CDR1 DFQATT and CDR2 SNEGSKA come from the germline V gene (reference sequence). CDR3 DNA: TGCAGTGCTACGTGGGGAATGAACACTGAAGCTTTCTTT. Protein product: CSATWGMNTEAFF.

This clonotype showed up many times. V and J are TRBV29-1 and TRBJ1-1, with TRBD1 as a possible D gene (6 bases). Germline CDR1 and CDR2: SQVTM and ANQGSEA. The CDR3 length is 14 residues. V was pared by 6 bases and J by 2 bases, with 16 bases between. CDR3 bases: TGCAGCGTAAACGGGGGCCGGGGCAACACTGAAGCTTTCTTT. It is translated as CSVNGGRGNTEAFF.